This entry lists 24 T cell receptor beta chains sequenced from one sample in a study of blood T cells in healthy people across ages. It was with a sample-barcoded 5' primer and a J-beta primer mix that a second PCR of about 6 to 11 cycles was run. TCRdb analysed the 5' RACE reads with MiXCR anew, one entry per CDR3 protein. This repertoire shows roughly 1.7 million distinct CDR3 sequences, 30% to 40% found once; its top ten account for around 11%. The sequenced sample was blood. Receptors were obtained from a woman younger than 45 in good health.

This clonotype was recorded at least ten times. The chain has TRBV5-1 and TRBJ2-3, with no clear D. V was trimmed by 0 bases and J by 2 bases, leaving 7 bases between them. Germline loops: CDR1 SGHRS, CDR2 YFSETQ. This CDR3 has 14 residues. CDR3 sequence: CASSLDSLTDTQYF. Written as DNA, the CDR3 is TGCGCCAGCAGCTTGGACTCGCTCACAGATACGCAGTATTTT.

The J gene is TRBJ1-5, the V gene TRBV27; no reliable D call. Germline V gives CDR1 MNHEY, CDR2 SMNVEV (reference sequence). Trimming shortened V by 8 bases and J by 1 base, and 9 bases separated the two germline ends. The CDR3 is 13 amino acids. The chain's CDR3 is CASAGWSNQPQHF. In DNA, the CDR3 is TGTGCCAGCGCAGGTTGGAGCAATCAGCCCCAGCATTTT.

The table lists this clonotype with a count of one. The chain uses TRBV27 and TRBJ2-1; D call uncertain. There are 13 residues in the CDR3. From germline, CDR1 is MNHEY and CDR2 SMNVEV (reference sequence). Between the trimmed V and J ends, which lost 7 bases and 4 bases, there was a span of 11 bases. The CDR3, as DNA: TGTGCCAGCATGCCTGTGGAGTACAATGAGCAGTTCTTC. Protein product: CASMPVEYNEQFF.

This chain joins TRBV28 and TRBJ1-4; D is ambiguous. V was clipped by 5 bases and J by 8 bases, with 18 bases between them. The CDR3 is 15 amino acids. The V gene's germline CDR1 is MDHEN and CDR2 SYDVKM. The CDR3 is CASSLAGWRGEKLFF. The CDR3 coding sequence is TGTGCCAGCAGTCTCGCTGGGTGGAGAGGGGAAAAACTGTTTTTT.

The rearrangement uses TRBV20-1 and TRBJ2-1, with TRBD2 matching over 14 bases. Matching the DNA end better, TRBJ2-7 makes the J call doubtful. This CDR3 region has 17 residues. Per the germline V gene, CDR1 is DFQATT and CDR2 is SNEGSKA (reference sequence). CDR3 coding DNA: TGCAGTGCTAGGGGACTAGCGGGGGAACGTAAACACAATGAGCAGTACTTC. This encodes CSARGLAGERKHNEQYF.

The table lists this clonotype with a count of one. The rearrangement joins TRBV20-1 to TRBJ2-7; D call uncertain. CDR1 is DFQATT and CDR2 is SNEGSKA in the germline V gene (reference sequence). The CDR3 totals 12 residues. This CDR3 reads CRAKSVRPEQYF. CDR3 sequence (DNA): TGCAGGGCGAAATCCGTTCGTCCCGAGCAGTACTTC.

This clonotype was picked up a small number of times. The chain employs TRBV3-1 and TRBJ2-7, with 9 bases identical to TRBD2. Germline assignment: CDR1 LGHDT and CDR2 YNNKEL (reference sequence). The CDR3 loop spans 15 amino acids. V trimming: 1 base; J trimming: 7 bases; junction bases outside the gene matches: 8. Here the CDR3 reads CASSQVRTSAREQYF. CDR3 DNA: TGTGCCAGCAGCCAAGTGAGGACTAGCGCCCGGGAGCAGTACTTC.

A remark on this clonotype: The germline gene is not matched at one end of the junction; a read error may be the cause. This chain joins TRBV4-1 and TRBJ2-5; 9 nucleotides line up with TRBD2. Germline CDR1 MGHRA, CDR2 YSYEKL. This CDR3 has 15 amino acids. The CDR3 is CAGSPRKRGAKTQYF. The CDR3 bases are TGCGCCGGCAGCCCCAGGAAGCGGGGGGCCAAGACCCAGTACTTC.

DNA of the CDR3: TGTGCCAGCAGCCACACCCTCGACAGGGGGTATGGCACAGATACGCAGTATTTT. Translating gives CASSHTLDRGYGTDTQYF. The rearrangement joins TRBV14 to TRBJ2-3, with TRBD1 matching over 9 bases. The junction had 11 bases not matched to a gene; V was cut back by 3 bases and J by 1 base. The CDR3 totals 18 residues. Germline values: CDR1 SGHDN, CDR2 FVKESK.

This clonotype came up a few times. CDR3 protein: CASSPGARGEAFF. The CDR3, as DNA: TGTGCCAGCAGTCCAGGGGCCCGGGGTGAAGCTTTCTTT. The chain joins TRBV3-1 to TRBJ1-1; weak D call: TRBD1 (6 bases). Trimming took 6 bases from V and 7 from J, leaving 15 bases between them. The CDR3 sequence is 13 residues long. Germline V gene sequence: CDR1 LGHDT, CDR2 YNNKEL (reference sequence).

The J gene is TRBJ2-3, the V gene TRBV6-6; 12 bases align to TRBD1. Trimming cost V 5 bases and J 9 bases; bases outside gene matches: 9. Germline CDR1 reads MNHNY; CDR2 reads SVGAGI (reference sequence). The CDR3 extends over 15 amino acids. CDR3: CASSPSGTGGFTQYF. The DNA of the CDR3 is TGTGCCAGCAGTCCCTCCGGGACAGGGGGCTTCACGCAGTATTTT.

This clonotype appeared once. The chain is built from TRBV5-1 and TRBJ2-7; 11 positions match TRBD1. The CDR3 length is 16 residues. Trimming cost V 0 bases and J 9 bases; bases outside gene matches: 11. In germline, CDR1 is SGHRS, CDR2 YFSETQ. In DNA form, the CDR3 reads TGCGCCAGCAGCTTGGCCGCTGGGACAGGGGGGATGGGGCAGTACTTC. It is translated as CASSLAAGTGGMGQYF.

This chain joins TRBV4-2 and TRBJ1-4, with 7 bases fitting TRBD1. Germline CDR1 is LGHNA and CDR2 is YNFKEQ. After removal of 2 bases from V and 3 bases from J, the junction contained 6 bases not matched to a gene. The CDR3 contains 16 residues. This chain's CDR3 is CASSQNPGQSNEKLFF. The CDR3 nucleotides are TGTGCCAGCAGCCAAAACCCGGGACAGTCTAATGAAAAACTGTTTTTT.

The gene calls are TRBV3-1 and TRBJ1-1; D ambiguous. The germline V gene encodes CDR1 LGHDT and CDR2 YNNKEL (reference sequence). V was shortened by 6 bases and J by 4 bases, with 9 bases between the two germline ends. This CDR3 spans 12 amino acids. The CDR3 region has the DNA TGTGCCAGCAGGACGACGGGCACTGAAGCTTTCTTT. Its translation is CASRTTGTEAFF.

The rearrangement links TRBV20-1 to TRBJ2-7; D unresolved. The ends were cut back, 6 bases at V and 5 bases at J, with 11 bases in the middle. Germline values: CDR1 DFQATT, CDR2 SNEGSKA (reference sequence). The CDR3 has 11 residues. CDR3 sequence (DNA): TGCAGTGCCGTACCCGGAGACGAGCAGTACTTC. Translation: CSAVPGDEQYF.

The chain is built from TRBV10-3 and TRBJ1-2; unclear D gene. This CDR3 region has 11 residues. Germline CDR1 is ENHRY and CDR2 is SYGVKD. V was cut by 3 bases and J by 11 bases, with 10 bases left in between. The DNA for the CDR3 is TGTGCCATCAGTGACCAAGAGGTGTACACCTTC. Residues: CAISDQEVYTF.

This chain links TRBV28 with TRBJ2-3, with D possibly TRBD1 on 5 matching bases. Germline V lookup: CDR1 MDHEN, CDR2 SYDVKM. This CDR3 has 15 residues. The V gene lost 0 bases and the J gene lost 4 bases, with 11 bases spanning the gap. The CDR3 nucleotides are TGTGCCAGCAGTTTATGGGCTCAGGGTGCAGATACGCAGTATTTT. Residues: CASSLWAQGADTQYF.

The table lists this clonotype with a few counts. This chain uses TRBV20-1 with TRBJ1-1; no clear D gene. Germline V gene lookup returns CDR1 DFQATT and CDR2 SNEGSKA (reference sequence). The V end was cut by 0 bases, the J end by 1 base, with 3 bases between. The CDR3 length is 12 residues. CDR3 DNA: TGCAGTGCTAGAGATCAGAACACTGAAGCTTTCTTT. As protein: CSARDQNTEAFF.

The V and J genes are TRBV28 and TRBJ2-7; TRBD1 matches at 11 bases. Germline CDR1 is MDHEN and CDR2 is SYDVKM. This CDR3 region has 16 residues. Trimming took 3 bases from V and 2 from J; bases not matched to a gene: 6. CDR3 sequence reads: CASSLPGQGETYEQYF. Written as DNA, the CDR3 is TGTGCCAGCAGTTTGCCGGGACAGGGGGAGACCTACGAGCAGTACTTC.

V and J are TRBV27 and TRBJ1-1; a possible D gene is TRBD1 (6 bases). The CDR3 is 23 residues long. Trimming took 4 bases from V and 0 from J, leaving 36 bases between them. In germline, CDR1 is MNHEY, CDR2 SMNVEV (reference sequence). This CDR3 reads CASSSLPPSLQAEGGRVNTEAFF. The CDR3 coding sequence is TGTGCCAGCAGTTCGCTCCCACCGTCCCTACAGGCGGAGGGGGGGAGGGTGAACACTGAAGCTTTCTTT.

About this clonotype: One end of the junction is discordant with germline, which a read error may explain. The chain is built from TRBV4-1 and TRBJ2-5, with 7 nucleotides matching TRBD1. The germline V gene has CDR1 MGHRA and CDR2 YSYEKL. The CDR3 sequence is 16 residues long. CDR3 nucleotides: TGCGCCAACAGCCCCCAGGGCAGGGGGTCCCAAGAGACCCAGTACTTC. Its translation is CANSPQGRGSQETQYF.

The chain links TRBV25-1 to TRBJ1-2; D is unresolved. The germline gives CDR1 MGHDK, CDR2 SYGVNS. V lost 1 base and J 4 bases, leaving 13 bases between the germline ends. There are 15 residues in the CDR3. The CDR3 DNA is TGTGCCAGCAGTGAATCGGGGTACAAGGGCTATGGCTACACCTTC. Protein product: CASSESGYKGYGYTF.

The chain joins TRBV11-2 to TRBJ2-3; D possibly corresponds to TRBD2 (5 bases). This CDR3 is built from 11 residues. CDR1 is SGHAT, CDR2 FQNNGV, per germline. The V end lost 4 bases, the J end lost 10 bases, and 9 bases lay between the germline ends. CDR3 coding DNA: TGTGCCAGCAGCTGGAAAGCGGCGCAGTATTTT. Residues: CASSWKAAQYF.

In this sample, this clonotype turned up a few times. The chain employs TRBV15 and TRBJ1-2; D unresolved. V gave up 0 bases and J gave up 0 bases, with 5 bases separating them. The V gene's germline CDR1 is LNHNV and CDR2 YYDKDF (reference sequence). This CDR3 is 14 amino acids long. Written as DNA, the CDR3 is TGTGCCACCAGCAGAGATGGGTCTAACTATGGCTACACCTTC. Protein product: CATSRDGSNYGYTF.